The 22 T cell receptor beta chains below come from one sample, sequenced in a study of Ad26.COV2.S vaccination and SARS-CoV-2 variants. Treatment defined: about 20 received Ad26.COV2.S at low or high dose, single or two shots; about 5 received placebo; per-sample allocation not given. Repertoires come from day 63 after the first vaccine or placebo injection. The table came from immunoSEQ multiplex PCR; TCRdb's copy has only in-frame clones and leaves some out. The data hold roughly 700,000 clones, with roughly 90% observed a single time. Here the sequenced sample was peripheral blood, taken in a trial of Ad26.COV2.S vaccine versus placebo. The receptor set was obtained from a person between 18 and 65 years old who received the Ad26.COV2.S COVID-19 vaccine or a placebo.

The table lists this clone with a few counts. The V gene is TRBV20-1, the J gene TRBJ1-1; no clear D gene. V lost 4 bases and J lost 0, with 3 bases in between. The CDR3 covers 11 residues. The germline gives CDR1 DFQATT, CDR2 SNEGSKA (reference sequence). The CDR3 nucleotides read TGCAGTGCTAAAGTGAACACTGAAGCTTTCTTT. Its translation: CSAKVNTEAFF.

This rearrangement joins TRBV6-2 or TRBV6-3 to TRBJ1-2; TRBD1 is a possible D gene (5 bases). Between the trimmed V and J ends, which lost 1 base and 7 bases, there was a span of 10 bases. The germline V gene encodes CDR1 MNHEY and CDR2 SVGEGT. There are 13 residues in the CDR3. The DNA for the CDR3 is TGTGCCAGCAGTTACTTCGGGGGTTCTGGCTACACCTTC. This sequence encodes CASSYFGGSGYTF.

This clone was seen once. This chain links TRBV12-3 or TRBV12-4 with TRBJ1-1, with 8 nucleotides matching TRBD1. V shed 6 bases, J shed 4 bases, and the junction held 4 bases outside the gene matches. The CDR3 is 13 amino acids. CDR3 protein: CASRTDRGTEAFF. CDR3 DNA: TGTGCCAGCAGAACCGACAGGGGCACTGAAGCTTTCTTT.

Concerning this clone: The sample contains more than one DNA sequence encoding this CDR3. The chain combines TRBV9 with TRBJ1-4; 9 bases map to TRBD1. Per germline, CDR1 SGDLS and CDR2 YYNGEE. V shed 4 bases, J shed 2 bases, and the junction held 3 bases outside the gene matches. CDR3 size: 15 residues. The CDR3 spells CASSLGTGTNEKLFF. The DNA for the CDR3 is TGTGCCAGCAGCCTCGGGACAGGGACTAATGAAAAACTGTTTTTT.

This chain uses TRBV21-1 with TRBJ1-3. TRBV21-1 is classified as a pseudogene. CDR3 length: 14 amino acids. Here the CDR3 DNA reads TGTGCCAGCAGCAAAGGCGACCAGGGAAACACCATATATTTT. Translated: CASSKGDQGNTIYF.

The chain uses TRBV9 and TRBJ2-1; possible D gene TRBD2, 6 bases. CDR1 is SGDLS and CDR2 is YYNGEE in the germline V gene. The CDR3 covers 14 residues. V was clipped by 2 bases and J by 6 bases, with 12 bases between them. The CDR3 protein is CASSVAGTGNEQFF. In DNA, the CDR3 is TGTGCCAGCAGCGTCGCGGGAACTGGCAATGAGCAGTTCTTC.

V and J are TRBV19 and TRBJ2-3, with D unresolved. Trimming stripped 5 bases from V and 0 bases from J, with 12 bases between. CDR1 and CDR2 (germline): LNHDA, SQIVND (reference sequence). The CDR3 covers 15 residues. CDR3 protein: CASSLGSPSTDTQYF. The CDR3 DNA reads TGTGCCAGTAGTCTCGGGTCCCCTAGCACAGATACGCAGTATTTT.

Comments on this clone: Other DNA sequences in the sample encode the same CDR3. V usage is TRBV11-2 and J usage is TRBJ2-1; 7 positions match TRBD1. This CDR3 is built from 12 residues. The V segment lost 4 bases and the J segment 7 bases; nucleotides outside the gene matches: 1. Looked up from germline, CDR1 is SGHAT and CDR2 is FQNNGV. CDR3 nucleotides: TGTGCCAGCAGCTCACAGGGGAATGAGCAGTTCTTC. Translated, it gives CASSSQGNEQFF. Drawing the rest from reference TRBV11-2 and TRBJ2-1, the complete variable domain is EAGVAQSPRYKIIEKRQSVAFWCNPISGHATLYWYQQILGQGPKLLIQFQNNGVVDDSQLPKDRFSAERLKGVDSTLKIQPAKLEDSAVYLCASSSQGNEQFFGPGTRLTVL.

The J gene is TRBJ1-5, the V gene TRBV7-9; D possibly corresponds to TRBD1 (5 bases). Per germline, CDR1 SEHNR and CDR2 FQNEAQ (reference sequence). With 4 bases removed from V and 0 bases from J, the gap between germline ends came to 10 bases. This CDR3 is built from 15 residues. CDR3 coding DNA: TGTGCCAGCAGCTCCGACGGGACTAGCAATCAGCCCCAGCATTTT. This codes for CASSSDGTSNQPQHF. Full variable domain (rest looked up from reference TRBV7-9 and TRBJ1-5): DTGVSQNPRHKITKRGQNVTFRCDPISEHNRLYWYRQTLGQGPEFLTYFQNEAQLEKSRLLSDRFSAERPKGSFSTLEIQRTEQGDSAMYLCASSSDGTSNQPQHFGDGTRLSIL.

Details on this clone: Relative to the germline gene, one junction end is altered; a read error may explain this. V gene TRBV11-1 combines with J gene TRBJ2-2; the D is unclear. Germline-derived CDR1 and CDR2 are SGHAT and FQDESV (reference sequence). CDR3 size: 13 residues. The CDR3 DNA reads as TGTGCCAGCAGTTTAGATGGAACCGGGGAGCTGTTTTTT. Translation: CASSLDGTGELFF.

Details on this clone: Other DNA sequences from this sample encode an identical CDR3 as well. The J gene is TRBJ2-5, the V gene TRBV19; D may be TRBD1 (5 bases). CDR1 is LNHDA, CDR2 SQIVND, per germline (reference sequence). The CDR3 runs 12 residues. V lost 2 bases and J 4 bases, leaving 5 bases between the germline ends. This chain's CDR3 is CASSIQGETQYF. CDR3 nucleotides: TGTGCCAGTAGTATACAGGGAGAGACCCAGTACTTC.

V gene TRBV11-2 combines with J gene TRBJ2-7, with 7 nucleotides matching TRBD1. CDR1 and CDR2 (germline): SGHAT, FQNNGV. This CDR3 has 12 residues. Germline trimming cut 5 bases from V and 6 bases from J; bases unmatched to any gene: 4. CDR3 in amino acids: CASSQTGAEQYF. The CDR3 nucleotides read TGTGCCAGCAGCCAAACAGGGGCCGAGCAGTACTTC. Complete variable domain (other parts from reference TRBV11-2 and TRBJ2-7): EAGVAQSPRYKIIEKRQSVAFWCNPISGHATLYWYQQILGQGPKLLIQFQNNGVVDDSQLPKDRFSAERLKGVDSTLKIQPAKLEDSAVYLCASSQTGAEQYFGPGTRLTVT.

The chain recombines TRBV27 with TRBJ1-2; D unclear. V gave up 5 bases and J gave up 3 bases, with 10 bases separating them. In germline, CDR1 is MNHEY, CDR2 SMNVEV (reference sequence). The CDR3 consists of 13 residues. DNA for the CDR3: TGTGCCAGCAGTAATACCGAGGACTATGGCTACACCTTC. Protein product: CASSNTEDYGYTF.

About this clone itself: The identical CDR3 is also encoded by other nucleotide sequences in the sample. V usage is TRBV19 and J usage is TRBJ2-7; 10 bases are a match to TRBD2. Germline V gene lookup returns CDR1 LNHDA and CDR2 SQIVND (reference sequence). The CDR3 contains 15 residues. Germline trimming cut 2 bases from V and 3 bases from J; bases unmatched to any gene: 4. Written as DNA, the CDR3 is TGTGCCAGTAGTATAACCCCTAGCGGGAGCTACGAGCAGTACTTC. Protein product: CASSITPSGSYEQYF.

The V gene is TRBV28, the J gene TRBJ2-5, with 7 bases fitting TRBD1. CDR1 is MDHEN, CDR2 SYDVKM, per germline. With 7 bases clipped from V and 6 bases from J, the junction kept 8 bases outside the gene matches. The CDR3 totals 13 residues. The CDR3 bases are TGTGCCAGCACTATAGGGGGCTTAAAGACCCAGTACTTC. It is translated as CASTIGGLKTQYF.

This chain joins TRBV3-1 (or the pseudogene TRBV3-2) and TRBJ1-2, with D uncertain. Germline-derived CDR1 and CDR2 are LGHDT and YNNKEL (reference sequence). Trimming removed 0 bases at V and 8 bases at J, with 16 bases between. The CDR3 is 15 amino acids. CDR3 amino acids: CASSQEKPEPGGYTF. As DNA, the CDR3 is TGTGCCAGCAGCCAAGAGAAGCCAGAACCCGGCGGCTACACCTTC.

The rearrangement joins TRBV2 to TRBJ1-5; D gene uncertain. This CDR3 comprises 16 residues. The V gene's germline CDR1 is SNHLY and CDR2 FYNNEI. V lost 11 bases and J lost 1, with 21 bases in between. The CDR3 loop reads CAAGEGGSISNQPQHF. The CDR3 DNA reads TGTGCCGCTGGGGAGGGTGGGTCGATAAGCAATCAGCCCCAGCATTTT.

The chain has TRBV2 and TRBJ2-3; D not resolved. Germline CDR1 is SNHLY and CDR2 is FYNNEI. The CDR3 covers 15 residues. V was cut by 5 bases and J by 6 bases, with 18 bases left in between. The CDR3: CASSSDQPTLDTQYF. The CDR3, as DNA: TGTGCCAGCAGTAGCGACCAGCCGACTCTGGATACGCAGTATTTT. Based on the CDR3 plus reference TRBV2 and TRBJ2-3, the full variable domain is EPEVTQTPSHQVTQMGQEVILRCVPISNHLYFYWYRQILGQKVEFLVSFYNNEISEKSEIFDDQFSVERPDGSNFTLKIRSTKLEDSAMYFCASSSDQPTLDTQYFGPGTRLTVL.

The genes are TRBV19 and TRBJ2-1; D is ambiguous. There are 13 residues in the CDR3. Germline V gene sequence: CDR1 LNHDA, CDR2 SQIVND (reference sequence). Trimming pared 1 base from V and 3 bases from J, leaving 4 bases between. CDR3 in DNA: TGTGCCAGTAGTATAGGTTACTACAATGAGCAGTTCTTC. This gives the protein CASSIGYYNEQFF.

V and J are TRBV3-1 (or the pseudogene TRBV3-2) and TRBJ2-2; D possibly corresponds to TRBD1 (6 bases). There are 16 residues in the CDR3. Trimming stripped 2 bases from V and 3 bases from J, with 13 bases between. CDR1 is LGHDT and CDR2 is YNNKEL in the germline V gene (reference sequence). The CDR3 loop reads CASSQYRTGHTGELFF. In DNA form, the CDR3 reads TGTGCCAGCAGCCAATACCGCACAGGGCACACCGGGGAGCTGTTTTTT.

The V gene is TRBV5-5, the J gene TRBJ2-3; tentative D call: TRBD2 (6 bases). Germline V lookup: CDR1 SGHKS, CDR2 YYEKEE (reference sequence). This CDR3 has 15 residues. V lost 4 bases and J 4 bases, leaving 16 bases between the germline ends. The DNA for the CDR3 is TGTGCCAGCAGCCCTGGGGTAGCGGACCCAGATACGCAGTATTTT. Translating gives CASSPGVADPDTQYF. Using reference TRBV5-5 and TRBJ2-3 for the parts outside the CDR3, the full variable domain is DAGVTQSPTHLIKTRGQQVTLRCSPISGHKSVSWYQQVLGQGPQFIFQYYEKEERGRGNFPDRFSARQFPNYSSELNVNALLLGDSALYLCASSPGVADPDTQYFGPGTRLTVL.

V is TRBV10-3 and J is TRBJ1-1; D might be TRBD1 (6 bases). CDR1 ENHRY and CDR2 SYGVKD come from the germline V gene. The V and J ends lost 3 bases and 1 base respectively, with 9 bases between them. The CDR3 runs to 14 residues. This CDR3 is CAISEGRGNTEAFF. The CDR3 nucleotides are TGTGCCATCAGTGAAGGCAGGGGGAACACTGAAGCTTTCTTT.